This entry describes one T cell receptor beta chain. The CDR3 covers 13 residues. Trimming stripped 7 bases from V and 12 bases from J, with 20 bases between. Per germline, CDR1 MDHEN and CDR2 SYDVKM. This sample is drawn from a study of control samples from healthy donors and cancer patients. TCRdb's table, derived via immunoSEQ multiplex PCR, lists solely in-frame clones and lacks some. The sample holds about 150,000 clones, about 93% seen once. Sample: PBMCs. This TCR derives from a man aged 60 to 75 with colorectal cancer. V usage is TRBV28 and J usage is TRBJ2-3; D perhaps matches TRBD1 (5 bases). The CDR3 here is CASTQPGSPRQYF. CDR3 DNA sequence: TGTGCCAGCACCCAACCAGGGTCCCCCCGCCAGTATTTT. Full variable domain (rest looked up from reference TRBV28 and TRBJ2-3): DVKVTQSSRYLVKRTGEKVFLECVQDMDHENMFWYRQDPGLGLRLIYFSYDVKMKEKGDIPEGYSVSREKKERFSLILESASTNQTSMYLCASTQPGSPRQYFGPGTRLTVL.